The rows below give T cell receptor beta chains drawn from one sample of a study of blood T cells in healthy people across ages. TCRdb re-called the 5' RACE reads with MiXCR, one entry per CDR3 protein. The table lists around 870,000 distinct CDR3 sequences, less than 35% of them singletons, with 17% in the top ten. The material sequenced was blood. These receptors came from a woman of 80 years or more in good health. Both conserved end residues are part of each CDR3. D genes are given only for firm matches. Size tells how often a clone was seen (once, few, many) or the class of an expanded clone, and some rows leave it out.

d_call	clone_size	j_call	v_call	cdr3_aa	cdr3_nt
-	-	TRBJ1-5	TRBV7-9	CASSLGVGIGRDQPQHF	TGTGCCAGCAGCTTAGGGGTCGGCATAGGAAGAGATCAGCCCCAGCATTTT
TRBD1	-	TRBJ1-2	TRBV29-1	CSAETGGSYGYTF	TGCAGCGCCGAGACAGGGGGCTCCTATGGCTACACCTTC
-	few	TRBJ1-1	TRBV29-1	CSVDGGGAFF	TGCAGCGTTGACGGGGGGGGCGCTTTCTTT
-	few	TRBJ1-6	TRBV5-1	CASSFSRGHNSPLHF	TGCGCCAGCAGCTTTTCCAGGGGACATAATTCACCCCTCCACTTT
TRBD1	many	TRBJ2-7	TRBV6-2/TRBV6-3	CASRNGQGGDEQYF	TGTGCCAGCAGAAACGGACAGGGGGGCGACGAGCAGTACTTC
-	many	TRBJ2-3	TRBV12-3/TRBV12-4	CASRQSGTDTQYF	TGTGCCAGCCGCCAAAGTGGGACAGATACGCAGTATTTT
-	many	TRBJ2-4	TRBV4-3	CASSQDMVAKNIQYF	TGCGCCAGCAGCCAAGATATGGTAGCCAAAAACATTCAGTACTTC
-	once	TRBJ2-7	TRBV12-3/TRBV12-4	CASSSLGVGATSSYEQYF	TGTGCCAGCAGTTCCCTGGGAGTTGGGGCTACGAGCTCCTACGAGCAGTACTTC
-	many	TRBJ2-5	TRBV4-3	CASSQVGHRQETQYF	TGCGCCAGCAGCCAAGTTGGACATCGTCAAGAGACCCAGTACTTC
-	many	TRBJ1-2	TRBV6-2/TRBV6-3	CASRPGNYGYTF	TGTGCCAGCAGGCCGGGGAACTATGGCTACACCTTC
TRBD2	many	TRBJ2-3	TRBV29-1	CSVVQRGVTDTQYF	TGCAGCGTTGTACAGCGGGGGGTGACAGATACGCAGTATTTT
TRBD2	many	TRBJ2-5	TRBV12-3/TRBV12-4	CASSLLAGGLFETQYF	TGTGCCAGCAGTTTACTGGCGGGGGGGCTCTTTGAGACCCAGTACTTC
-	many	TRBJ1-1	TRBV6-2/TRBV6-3	CASSYALKNTEAFF	TGTGCCAGCAGTTACGCCCTCAAGAACACTGAAGCTTTCTTT
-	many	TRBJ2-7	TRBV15	CATSRDSRCEQYF	TGTGCCACCAGCAGAGATTCGCGTTGCGAGCAGTACTTC
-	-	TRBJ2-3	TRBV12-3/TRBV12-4	CASSPPLVVAADAQYF	TGTGCCAGCAGCCCCCCCCTCGTAGTGGCCGCAGATGCGCAGTATTTT
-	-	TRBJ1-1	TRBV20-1	CSPVGGNTEAFF	TGCAGCCCCGTCGGCGGGAACACTGAAGCTTTCTTT